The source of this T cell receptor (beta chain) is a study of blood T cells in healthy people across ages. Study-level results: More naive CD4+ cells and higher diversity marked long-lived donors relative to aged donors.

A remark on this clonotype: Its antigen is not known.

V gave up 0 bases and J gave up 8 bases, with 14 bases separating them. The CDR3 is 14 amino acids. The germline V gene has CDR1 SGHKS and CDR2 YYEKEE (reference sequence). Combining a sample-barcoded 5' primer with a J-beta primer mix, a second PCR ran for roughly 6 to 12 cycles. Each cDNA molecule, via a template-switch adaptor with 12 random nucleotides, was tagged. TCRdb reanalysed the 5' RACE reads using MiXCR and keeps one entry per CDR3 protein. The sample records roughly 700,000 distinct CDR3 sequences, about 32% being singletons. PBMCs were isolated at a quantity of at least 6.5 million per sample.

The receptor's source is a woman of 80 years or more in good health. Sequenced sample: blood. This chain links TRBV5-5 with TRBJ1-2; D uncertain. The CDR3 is CASSLDYGEIGYTF. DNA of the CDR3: TGTGCCAGCAGCTTGGACTATGGGGAAATCGGCTACACCTTC.